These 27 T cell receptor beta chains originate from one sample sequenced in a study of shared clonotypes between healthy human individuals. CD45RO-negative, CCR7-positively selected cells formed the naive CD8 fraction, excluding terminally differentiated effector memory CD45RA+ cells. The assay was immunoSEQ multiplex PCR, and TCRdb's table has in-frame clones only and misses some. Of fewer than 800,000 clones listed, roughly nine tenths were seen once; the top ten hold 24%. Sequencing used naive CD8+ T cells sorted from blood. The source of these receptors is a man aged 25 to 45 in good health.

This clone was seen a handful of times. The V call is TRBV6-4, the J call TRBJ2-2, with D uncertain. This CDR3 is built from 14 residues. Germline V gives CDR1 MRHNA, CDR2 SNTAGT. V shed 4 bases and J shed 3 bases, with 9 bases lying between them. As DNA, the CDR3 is TGTGCCAGCAGTGGGAGTATCTACACCGGGGAGCTGTTTTTT. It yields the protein CASSGSIYTGELFF.

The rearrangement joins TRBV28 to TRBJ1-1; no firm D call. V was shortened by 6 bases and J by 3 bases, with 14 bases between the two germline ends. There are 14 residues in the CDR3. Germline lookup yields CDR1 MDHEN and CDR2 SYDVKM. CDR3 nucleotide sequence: TGTGCCAGCAGCGTGACGAGTGTGTACACTGAAGCTTTCTTT. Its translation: CASSVTSVYTEAFF.

This CDR3 reads CSAAFRRAPYEQYF. DNA for the CDR3: TGCAGCGCTGCTTTTAGGCGGGCCCCCTACGAGCAGTACTTC. This chain connects TRBV29-1 to TRBJ2-7, with D tentatively TRBD2 (5 bases). The CDR3 is 14 residues long. Germline CDR1 and CDR2: SQVTM and ANQGSEA. V was clipped by 7 bases and J by 2 bases, with 18 bases between them.

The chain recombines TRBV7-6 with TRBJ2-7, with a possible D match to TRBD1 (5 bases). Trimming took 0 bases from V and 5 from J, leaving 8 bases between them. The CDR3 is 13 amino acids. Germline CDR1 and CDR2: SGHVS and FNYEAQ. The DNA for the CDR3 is TGTGCCAGCAGCTTAGCGACAGAGGACGAGCAGTACTTC. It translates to CASSLATEDEQYF.

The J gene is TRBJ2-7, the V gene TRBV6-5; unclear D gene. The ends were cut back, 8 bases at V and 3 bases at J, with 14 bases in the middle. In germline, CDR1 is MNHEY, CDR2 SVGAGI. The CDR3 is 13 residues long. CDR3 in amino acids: CASRSGVLYEQYF. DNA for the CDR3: TGTGCCAGCCGGTCTGGGGTACTCTACGAGCAGTACTTC.

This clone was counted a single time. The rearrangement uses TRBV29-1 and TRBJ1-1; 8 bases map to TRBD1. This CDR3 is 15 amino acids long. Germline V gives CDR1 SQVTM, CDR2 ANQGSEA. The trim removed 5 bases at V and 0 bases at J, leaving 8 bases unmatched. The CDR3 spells CSVIRGQGMNTEAFF. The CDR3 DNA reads TGCAGCGTTATCAGGGGGCAAGGGATGAACACTGAAGCTTTCTTT.

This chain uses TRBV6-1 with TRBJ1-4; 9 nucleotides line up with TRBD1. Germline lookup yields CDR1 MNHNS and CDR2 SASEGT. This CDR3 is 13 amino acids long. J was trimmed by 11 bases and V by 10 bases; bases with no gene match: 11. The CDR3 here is CATYGTGLRKLFF. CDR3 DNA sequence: TGTGCCACCTACGGGACAGGGCTCCGGAAACTGTTTTTT.

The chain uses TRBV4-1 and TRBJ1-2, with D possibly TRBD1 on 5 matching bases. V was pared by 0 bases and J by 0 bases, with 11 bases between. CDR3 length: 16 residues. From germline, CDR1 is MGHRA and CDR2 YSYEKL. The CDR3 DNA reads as TGCGCCAGCAGCCAAGAAGGGACGTTGGCTAACTATGGCTACACCTTC. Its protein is CASSQEGTLANYGYTF.

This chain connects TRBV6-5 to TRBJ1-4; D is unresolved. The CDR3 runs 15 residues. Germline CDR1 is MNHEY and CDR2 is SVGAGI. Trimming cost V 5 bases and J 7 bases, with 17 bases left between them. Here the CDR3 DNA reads TGTGCCAGCAGTCCCGTTACGACACGGGGTGAAAAACTGTTTTTT. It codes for CASSPVTTRGEKLFF.

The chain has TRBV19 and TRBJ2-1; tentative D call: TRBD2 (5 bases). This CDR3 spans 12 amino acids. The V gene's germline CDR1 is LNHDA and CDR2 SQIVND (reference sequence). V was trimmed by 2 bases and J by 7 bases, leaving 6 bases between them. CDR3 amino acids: CASSIWENEQFF. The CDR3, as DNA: TGTGCCAGTAGTATATGGGAGAATGAGCAGTTCTTC.

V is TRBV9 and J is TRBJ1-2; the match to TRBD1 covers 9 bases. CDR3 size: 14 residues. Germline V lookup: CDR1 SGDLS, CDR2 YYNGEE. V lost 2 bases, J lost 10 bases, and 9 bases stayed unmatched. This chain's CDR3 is CASSVFTTGGLYTF. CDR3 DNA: TGTGCCAGCAGCGTCTTTACGACAGGGGGTCTCTACACCTTC.

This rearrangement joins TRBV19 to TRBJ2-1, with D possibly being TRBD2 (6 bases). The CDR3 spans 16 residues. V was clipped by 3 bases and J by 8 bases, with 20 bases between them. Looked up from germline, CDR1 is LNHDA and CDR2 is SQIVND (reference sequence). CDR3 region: CASSILARSAGDEQFF. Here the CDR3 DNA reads TGTGCCAGTAGTATTTTGGCGCGGTCAGCGGGCGATGAGCAGTTCTTC.

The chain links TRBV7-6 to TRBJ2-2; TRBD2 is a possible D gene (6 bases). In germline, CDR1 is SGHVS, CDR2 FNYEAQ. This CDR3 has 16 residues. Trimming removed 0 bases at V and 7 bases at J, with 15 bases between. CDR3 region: CASSLAGGGVGGELFF. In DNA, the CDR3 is TGTGCCAGCAGCTTAGCAGGTGGCGGGGTCGGCGGGGAGCTGTTTTTT. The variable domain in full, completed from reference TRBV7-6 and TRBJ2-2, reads GAGVSQSPRYKVTKRGQDVALRCDPISGHVSLYWYRQALGQGPEFLTYFNYEAQQDKSGLPNDRFSAERPEGSISTLTIQRTEQRDSAMYRCASSLAGGGVGGELFFGEGSRLTVL.

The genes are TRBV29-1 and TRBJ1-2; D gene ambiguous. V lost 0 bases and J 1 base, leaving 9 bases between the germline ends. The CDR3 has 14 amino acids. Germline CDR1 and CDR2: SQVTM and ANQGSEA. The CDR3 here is CSVEDQGDNYGYTF. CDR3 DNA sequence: TGCAGCGTTGAAGATCAAGGTGATAACTATGGCTACACCTTC.

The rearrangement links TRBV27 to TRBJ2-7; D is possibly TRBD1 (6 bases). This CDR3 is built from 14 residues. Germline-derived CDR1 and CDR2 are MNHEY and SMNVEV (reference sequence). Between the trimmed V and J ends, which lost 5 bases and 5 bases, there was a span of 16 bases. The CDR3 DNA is TGTGCCAGCAGTCCCCGACAGGAAATTGACGAGCAGTACTTC. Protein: CASSPRQEIDEQYF.

CDR3 nucleotides: TGTGCCAGCAGCGGGGTTTTAGACGGTGTAAGGTACGAGCAGTACTTC. Protein sequence: CASSGVLDGVRYEQYF. The chain couples TRBV7-6 to TRBJ2-7; D unresolved. The CDR3 totals 16 residues. Germline V gene data show CDR1 as SGHVS and CDR2 as FNYEAQ. The V gene lost 5 bases and the J gene lost 4 bases, with 21 bases spanning the gap.

CDR3 region: CASSPSPMNTEAFF. DNA of the CDR3: TGCGCCAGCAGCCCTTCACCCATGAACACTGAAGCTTTCTTT. The V and J genes are TRBV4-1 and TRBJ1-1, with D unresolved. V lost 4 bases and J 0 bases, leaving 9 bases between the germline ends. The germline gives CDR1 MGHRA, CDR2 YSYEKL. The CDR3 has 14 residues.

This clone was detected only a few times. CDR3 amino acids: CASSYGPPVNQPQHF. The CDR3 DNA follows: TGTGCCAGCAGTTACGGACCGCCAGTAAATCAGCCCCAGCATTTT. The J gene is TRBJ1-5, the V gene TRBV6-5; D unclear. CDR1 and CDR2 from the germline V gene are MNHEY and SVGAGI. V lost 2 bases, J lost 4 bases, and 12 bases lay in between. This CDR3 is built from 15 residues.

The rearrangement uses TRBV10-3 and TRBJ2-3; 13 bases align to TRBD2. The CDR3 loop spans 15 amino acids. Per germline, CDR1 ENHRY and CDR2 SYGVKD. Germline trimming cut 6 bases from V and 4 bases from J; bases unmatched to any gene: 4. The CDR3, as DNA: TGTGCCATCAGCGGGACTAGCGGGATGTCAGATACGCAGTATTTT. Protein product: CAISGTSGMSDTQYF.

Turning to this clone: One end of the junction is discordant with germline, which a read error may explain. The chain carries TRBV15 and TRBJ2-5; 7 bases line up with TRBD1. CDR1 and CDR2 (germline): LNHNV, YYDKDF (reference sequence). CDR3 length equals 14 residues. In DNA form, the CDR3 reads TGTGCCACGAGCACAGGGGCCCTCCAAGAGACCCAGTACTTC. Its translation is CATSTGALQETQYF.

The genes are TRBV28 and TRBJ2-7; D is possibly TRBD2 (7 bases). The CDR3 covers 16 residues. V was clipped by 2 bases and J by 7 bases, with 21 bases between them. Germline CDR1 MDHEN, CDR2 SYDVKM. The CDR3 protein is CASSLAMGGLRKEQYF. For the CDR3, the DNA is TGTGCCAGCAGTTTAGCGATGGGGGGGCTAAGGAAAGAGCAGTACTTC.

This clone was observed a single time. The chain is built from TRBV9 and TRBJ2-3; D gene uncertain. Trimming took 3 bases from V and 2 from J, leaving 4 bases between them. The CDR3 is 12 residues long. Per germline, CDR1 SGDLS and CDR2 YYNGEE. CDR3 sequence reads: CASSAHTDTQYF. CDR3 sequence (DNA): TGTGCCAGCAGCGCGCACACAGATACGCAGTATTTT.

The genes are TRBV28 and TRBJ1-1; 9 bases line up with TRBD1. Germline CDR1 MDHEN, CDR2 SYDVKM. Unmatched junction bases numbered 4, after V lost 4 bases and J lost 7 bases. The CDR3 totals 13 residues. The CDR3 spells CASSSGTGLEAFF. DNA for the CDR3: TGTGCCAGCAGTTCTGGGACAGGGCTTGAAGCTTTCTTT.

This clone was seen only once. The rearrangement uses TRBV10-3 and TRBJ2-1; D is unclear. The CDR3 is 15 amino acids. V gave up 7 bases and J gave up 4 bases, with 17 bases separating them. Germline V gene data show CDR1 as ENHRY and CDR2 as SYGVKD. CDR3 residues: CAITPGPGPYNEQFF. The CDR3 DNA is TGTGCCATCACTCCAGGCCCGGGCCCGTACAATGAGCAGTTCTTC.

Here the CDR3 DNA reads TGCGCCAGCAGCTTGGCGGGCCCGACAGGGTCGGGGAACAATGAGCAGTTCTTC. The encoded protein is CASSLAGPTGSGNNEQFF. This chain joins TRBV5-1 and TRBJ2-1, with 7 bases identical to TRBD1. J gave up 5 bases and V 0 bases, and 14 bases lay outside the gene matches. The CDR3 has 18 residues. The germline CDR1 and CDR2 sequences are SGHRS and YFSETQ. The full variable domain, rest sourced from reference TRBV5-1 and TRBJ2-1, is KAGVTQTPRYLIKTRGQQVTLSCSPISGHRSVSWYQQTPGQGLQFLFEYFSETQRNKGNFPGRFSGRQFSNSRSEMNVSTLELGDSALYLCASSLAGPTGSGNNEQFFGPGTRLTVL.

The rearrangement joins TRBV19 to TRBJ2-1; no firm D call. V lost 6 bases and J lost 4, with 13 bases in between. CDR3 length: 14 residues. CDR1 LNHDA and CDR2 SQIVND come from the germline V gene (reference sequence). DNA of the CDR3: TGTGCCAGTAGAACTTTGCGCGGATACAATGAGCAGTTCTTC. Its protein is CASRTLRGYNEQFF.

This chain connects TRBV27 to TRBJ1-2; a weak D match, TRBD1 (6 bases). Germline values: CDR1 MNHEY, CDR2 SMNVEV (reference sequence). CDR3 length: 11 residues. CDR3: CASGGHYGYTF. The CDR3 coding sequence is TGTGCGAGCGGGGGGCACTATGGCTACACCTTC.